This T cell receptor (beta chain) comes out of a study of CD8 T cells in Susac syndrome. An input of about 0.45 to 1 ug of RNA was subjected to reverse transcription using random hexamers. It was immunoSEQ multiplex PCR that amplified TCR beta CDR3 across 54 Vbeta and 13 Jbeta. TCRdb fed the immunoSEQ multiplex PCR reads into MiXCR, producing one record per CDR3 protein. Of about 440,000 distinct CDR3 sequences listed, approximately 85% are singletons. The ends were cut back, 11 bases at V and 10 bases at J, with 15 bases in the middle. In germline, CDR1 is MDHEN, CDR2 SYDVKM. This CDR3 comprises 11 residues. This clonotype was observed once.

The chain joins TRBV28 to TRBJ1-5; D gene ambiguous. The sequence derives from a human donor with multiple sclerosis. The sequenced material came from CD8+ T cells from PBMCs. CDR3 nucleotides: TGTGCCGGAGGAAGAGACTATCCCCAGCATTTT. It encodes CAGGRDYPQHF.